Presented here are 26 T cell receptor beta chains from one specimen sequenced in a study of T-cell reconstitution after alpha-beta-depleted transplantation in children. Molecular barcoding with unique molecular identifiers was used for the TCRbeta library. TCRdb re-called the PCR reads through MiXCR, storing one row per CDR3 protein. Here the sample spans a few hundred thousand distinct CDR3 sequences, approximately 10% being singletons. Sequencing used PBMCs from the stem cell graft donor, obtained from the stem cell graft. The source is a human donor who donated a stem cell graft to a child with acute lymphoblastic leukemia.

Only a few counts were recorded for this clonotype. This chain links TRBV3-1 with TRBJ1-2; D gene uncertain. There are 12 residues in the CDR3. Trimming took off 7 bases at V and 6 bases at J, with 12 bases between the two ends. The germline V gene encodes CDR1 LGHDT and CDR2 YNNKEL (reference sequence). The CDR3 DNA follows: TGTGCCAGCATGACCATCGCGGATGGCTACACCTTC. Residues: CASMTIADGYTF.

In its sample, this clonotype was seen a few times. V and J are TRBV7-9 and TRBJ2-5; 9 nucleotides match TRBD2. The germline gives CDR1 SEHNR, CDR2 FQNEAQ (reference sequence). This CDR3 spans 15 amino acids. J was trimmed by 5 bases and V by 2 bases; bases with no gene match: 6. CDR3 sequence reads: CASSLLLAGKETQYF. The CDR3 nucleotides are TGTGCCAGCAGCTTACTTCTAGCGGGGAAGGAGACCCAGTACTTC.

The chain recombines TRBV20-1 with TRBJ2-1, with D possibly being TRBD1 (6 bases). The CDR3 has 15 residues. Between the trimmed V and J ends, which lost 6 bases and 9 bases, there was a span of 24 bases. From germline, CDR1 is DFQATT and CDR2 SNEGSKA (reference sequence). The CDR3 bases are TGCAGTGCCCAAGGCCGGGACAAGGGATACGGTGAGCAGTTCTTC. Translated, it gives CSAQGRDKGYGEQFF.

The table lists this clonotype with a few counts. The chain carries TRBV15 and TRBJ1-1; D remains ambiguous. The V end lost 0 bases, the J end lost 0 bases, and 8 bases lay between the germline ends. Germline values: CDR1 LNHNV, CDR2 YYDKDF (reference sequence). This CDR3 spans 15 amino acids. CDR3 protein: CATSRDPNMNTEAFF. The CDR3 nucleotides read TGTGCCACCAGCAGAGATCCGAACATGAACACTGAAGCTTTCTTT. The full variable domain, rest sourced from reference TRBV15 and TRBJ1-1, is DAMVIQNPRYQVTQFGKPVTLSCSQTLNHNVMYWYQQKSSQAPKLLFHYYDKDFNNEADTPDNFQSRRPNTSFCFLDIRSPGLGDTAMYLCATSRDPNMNTEAFFGQGTRLTVV.

This clonotype turned up a few times. The rearrangement uses TRBV20-1 and TRBJ2-5; 9 bases line up with TRBD2. V shed 0 bases, J shed 3 bases, and the junction held 17 bases outside the gene matches. CDR3 length equals 19 residues. Germline V gene sequence: CDR1 DFQATT, CDR2 SNEGSKA (reference sequence). CDR3 region: CSARDQVWEREVIKETQYF. The DNA of the CDR3 is TGCAGTGCTAGAGATCAGGTTTGGGAGCGGGAGGTCATCAAAGAGACCCAGTACTTC.

This chain connects TRBV12-3 or TRBV12-4 to TRBJ2-5; D is undetermined. With 6 bases removed from V and 1 base from J, the gap between germline ends came to 12 bases. This CDR3 has 14 residues. CDR3 bases: TGTGCCAGCAGCCCCGGTCGTAGCCAAGAGACCCAGTACTTC. It translates to CASSPGRSQETQYF.

This clonotype was counted many times. The chain has TRBV29-1 and TRBJ2-3, with 7 positions matching TRBD1. CDR1 SQVTM and CDR2 ANQGSEA come from the germline V gene. This CDR3 comprises 15 residues. With 4 bases clipped from V and 3 bases from J, the junction kept 10 bases outside the gene matches. The CDR3 DNA reads as TGCAGCGTTGCAGGAGACAGGGCTGGGACAGATACGCAGTATTTT. The encoded protein is CSVAGDRAGTDTQYF.

This clonotype turned up a few times. The J gene is TRBJ2-1, the V gene TRBV4-3; D is possibly TRBD1 or TRBD2 (5 bases each). CDR3 length: 16 amino acids. The V and J ends lost 3 bases and 1 base respectively, with 13 bases between them. Germline CDR1 and CDR2: LGHNA and YSLEER. DNA for the CDR3: TGCGCCAGCAGCCACGGGACGGCGATATCCTACAATGAGCAGTTCTTC. Its translation is CASSHGTAISYNEQFF.

This clonotype occurred many times. The rearrangement uses TRBV29-1 and TRBJ2-6; D unclear. V shed 6 bases and J shed 2 bases, with 8 bases lying between them. Germline CDR1 is SQVTM and CDR2 is ANQGSEA. The CDR3 consists of 13 residues. Written as DNA, the CDR3 is TGCAGCGTCCAGGCCACTGGGGCCAACGTCCTGACTTTC. Translation gives CSVQATGANVLTF.

This clonotype has just a few counts. The CDR3 is CASSWRIRDQGAETQYF. In DNA, the CDR3 is TGCGCCAGCAGCTGGAGGATCCGGGACCAGGGGGCAGAGACCCAGTACTTC. The chain couples TRBV5-1 to TRBJ2-5, with TRBD1 matching over 8 bases. This CDR3 is 17 amino acids long. The germline CDR1 and CDR2 sequences are SGHRS and YFSETQ. Unmatched junction bases numbered 14, after V lost 3 bases and J lost 4 bases.

This clonotype was detected ten times or more. The CDR3 DNA is TGCAGCGTTGAAGTAGCGGGAATTTACGAGCAGTACTTC. Its translation: CSVEVAGIYEQYF. V usage is TRBV29-1 and J usage is TRBJ2-7; 8 bases are a match to TRBD2. This CDR3 has 13 residues. Germline trimming cut 1 base from V and 4 bases from J; bases unmatched to any gene: 3. CDR1 and CDR2 from the germline V gene are SQVTM and ANQGSEA.

A few counts support this clonotype. V is TRBV29-1 and J is TRBJ1-5; D not certain. The germline V and J ends were trimmed by 6 bases and 0 bases, with 15 bases remaining between them. Germline V lookup: CDR1 SQVTM, CDR2 ANQGSEA. CDR3 length: 15 residues. CDR3 DNA sequence: TGCAGCGTAGCGAGTTCTGCAAATAGCAATCAGCCCCAGCATTTT. It specifies CSVASSANSNQPQHF.

This clonotype was counted only a few times. The chain uses TRBV7-8 and TRBJ2-1, with 7 bases aligning to TRBD2. CDR1 and CDR2 from the germline V gene are SGHVS and FQNEAQ. V was pared by 5 bases and J by 12 bases, with 7 bases of the junction left unmatched. CDR3 size: 12 residues. The CDR3 is CASSPLAVGQFF. The DNA for the CDR3 is TGTGCCAGCAGCCCCCTAGCGGTAGGGCAGTTCTTC. The full variable domain, completed using reference TRBV7-8 and TRBJ2-1, is GAGVSQSPRYKVAKRGQDVALRCDPISGHVSLFWYQQALGQGPEFLTYFQNEAQLDKSGLPSDRFFAERPEGSVSTLKIQRTQQEDSAVYLCASSPLAVGQFFGPGTRLTVL.

This clonotype was seen ten or more times. This rearrangement joins TRBV7-9 to TRBJ2-1; TRBD2 matches at 11 bases. The CDR3 consists of 15 residues. V lost 5 bases to trimming and J lost 4 bases; unmatched junction nucleotides: 4. CDR1 SEHNR and CDR2 FQNEAQ come from the germline V gene (reference sequence). The CDR3 nucleotides are TGTGCCAGCAGCCCTACTAGCGGGAGTTACAATGAGCAGTTCTTC. It specifies CASSPTSGSYNEQFF.

The J gene is TRBJ1-1, the V gene TRBV20-1, with 8 bases lining up with TRBD1. Germline V gene lookup returns CDR1 DFQATT and CDR2 SNEGSKA (reference sequence). The CDR3 totals 15 residues. V dropped 1 base and J dropped 4; count of bases not matched to a gene: 8. CDR3 sequence: CSARAPDRESTEAFF. CDR3 in DNA: TGCAGTGCTAGAGCGCCGGACAGGGAGAGCACTGAAGCTTTCTTT.

The V gene is TRBV7-6, the J gene TRBJ2-3; no reliable D call. Germline-derived CDR1 and CDR2 are SGHVS and FNYEAQ. CDR3 length equals 12 residues. Trimming took 4 bases from V and 4 from J, leaving 6 bases between them. In DNA, the CDR3 is TGTGCCAGCAGCTCGACGTCAGATACGCAGTATTTT. The encoded protein is CASSSTSDTQYF.

The DNA for the CDR3 is TGCGCCAGCAGCTTGGGGTATCAGGGGCACACTGAAGCTTTCTTT. It yields the protein CASSLGYQGHTEAFF. The rearrangement links TRBV5-1 to TRBJ1-1, with a possible D match to TRBD1 (6 bases). This CDR3 region has 15 residues. The V end lost 0 bases, the J end lost 3 bases, and 12 bases lay between the germline ends. Germline V gives CDR1 SGHRS, CDR2 YFSETQ.

This clonotype was counted once. The chain carries TRBV2 and TRBJ2-5; possible D gene TRBD1, 6 bases. V lost 6 bases to trimming and J lost 4 bases, with 21 bases between them. Germline V CDR1 and CDR2: SNHLY, FYNNEI. This CDR3 comprises 16 residues. This CDR3 reads CASSETDGTPGETQYF. CDR3 DNA: TGTGCCAGCAGCGAGACAGACGGGACACCTGGAGAGACCCAGTACTTC.

V usage is TRBV7-2 and J usage is TRBJ2-5; D is perhaps TRBD2 (5 bases). V lost 8 bases, J lost 4 bases, and 11 bases lay in between. The germline V gene has CDR1 SGHTA and CDR2 FQGNSA. The CDR3 totals 12 residues. CDR3 loop: CASRSGIETQYF. CDR3 bases: TGTGCCAGCCGAAGCGGTATAGAGACCCAGTACTTC.

The chain carries TRBV15 and TRBJ2-1, with TRBD2 matching 9 bases. V was pared by 1 base and J by 10 bases, with 8 bases of the junction left unmatched. Germline CDR1 reads LNHNV; CDR2 reads YYDKDF (reference sequence). This CDR3 spans 15 amino acids. The CDR3 region is CATSRAGTSRREQFF. In DNA, the CDR3 is TGTGCCACCAGCAGAGCCGGGACTAGCCGACGGGAGCAGTTCTTC.

A note on this clonotype: One end of the junction fails to match germline, which may point to a read error. This chain joins TRBV7-7 and TRBJ2-2; D ambiguous. This CDR3 is 14 amino acids long. CDR1 and CDR2 (germline): SSHAT, FNYEAQ (reference sequence). As DNA, the CDR3 is TGTGCTAGCAGCTTAAGCAGCGAGGCCGGGGAGCTGTTTTTT. Translated, it gives CASSLSSEAGELFF.

This chain uses TRBV5-1 with TRBJ2-6, with D unresolved. This CDR3 has 14 residues. Germline CDR1 reads SGHRS; CDR2 reads YFSETQ. V was trimmed by 7 bases and J by 1 base, leaving 9 bases between them. The DNA of the CDR3 is TGCGCCAGCGCCCTGTGGTCTGGGGCCAACGTCCTGACTTTC. Translating it yields CASALWSGANVLTF.

Turning to this clonotype: One end of the junction fails to match germline, which may point to a read error. V and J are TRBV4-2 and TRBJ2-1; 14 bases are shared with TRBD2. CDR1 LGHNA and CDR2 YNFKEQ come from the germline V gene. The CDR3 runs 14 residues. CDR3 DNA sequence: TGTGCCAGCAGCCAATCGGGACTAGCGGGAGACGGAGCCTTC. The encoded protein is CASSQSGLAGDGAF.

This clonotype was observed a few times. CDR3 DNA sequence: TGCGCCAGCAGCTTGAATGCTCTAGCGGGGAACTACGAGCAGTACTTC. It specifies CASSLNALAGNYEQYF. This chain links TRBV5-1 with TRBJ2-7; 9 positions match TRBD2. V was clipped by 1 base and J by 3 bases; unmatched bases: 8. CDR1 is SGHRS and CDR2 is YFSETQ in the germline V gene. This CDR3 spans 16 amino acids.

As for this clonotype: It may be a read error: a sequence one base away is much more abundant. The chain has TRBV9 and TRBJ2-2; tentatively, D is TRBD2 (6 bases). The germline CDR1 and CDR2 sequences are SGDLS and YYNGEE. The CDR3 runs 17 residues. DNA for the CDR3: TGTGCCAGCAGTCCCCTTCGCCGGGAGTCGAACATCGGGGAGCTGTTTTTT. This sequence encodes CASSPLRRESNIGELFF.

This clonotype was picked up many times. This chain links TRBV7-8 with TRBJ1-2; D not certain. Germline-derived CDR1 and CDR2 are SGHVS and FQNEAQ. Trimming stripped 2 bases from V and 3 bases from J, with 7 bases between. The CDR3 loop spans 13 amino acids. CDR3 sequence reads: CASSLRPYYGYTF. The CDR3 region has the DNA TGTGCCAGCAGCTTAAGACCCTACTATGGCTACACCTTC. Using reference TRBV7-8 and TRBJ1-2 for the parts outside the CDR3, the full variable domain is GAGVSQSPRYKVAKRGQDVALRCDPISGHVSLFWYQQALGQGPEFLTYFQNEAQLDKSGLPSDRFFAERPEGSVSTLKIQRTQQEDSAVYLCASSLRPYYGYTFGSGTRLTVV.